The entry below describes one T cell receptor (beta chain). Germline V CDR1 and CDR2: LGHDT, YNNKEL (reference sequence). CDR3 size: 17 residues. The J segment lost 8 bases and the V segment lost 0 bases, leaving 14 bases of the junction unmatched. These data are taken from a study of control samples from healthy donors and cancer patients. The protocol was immunoSEQ multiplex PCR, while the TCRdb copy is restricted to in-frame clones and leaves out a portion. Counted here are approximately 110,000 clones, 83% occurring once; the ten biggest clones make up approximately 13%. The V and J genes are TRBV3-1 (or the pseudogene TRBV3-2) and TRBJ2-7, with 9 bases fitting TRBD2. The receptor was derived from a woman between 45 and 65 years old in good health. The sequenced material came from blood. The CDR3 here is CASSQDSGRLAIAKQYF. Here the CDR3 DNA reads TGTGCCAGCAGCCAAGATAGCGGGAGATTGGCAATCGCGAAGCAGTACTTC.